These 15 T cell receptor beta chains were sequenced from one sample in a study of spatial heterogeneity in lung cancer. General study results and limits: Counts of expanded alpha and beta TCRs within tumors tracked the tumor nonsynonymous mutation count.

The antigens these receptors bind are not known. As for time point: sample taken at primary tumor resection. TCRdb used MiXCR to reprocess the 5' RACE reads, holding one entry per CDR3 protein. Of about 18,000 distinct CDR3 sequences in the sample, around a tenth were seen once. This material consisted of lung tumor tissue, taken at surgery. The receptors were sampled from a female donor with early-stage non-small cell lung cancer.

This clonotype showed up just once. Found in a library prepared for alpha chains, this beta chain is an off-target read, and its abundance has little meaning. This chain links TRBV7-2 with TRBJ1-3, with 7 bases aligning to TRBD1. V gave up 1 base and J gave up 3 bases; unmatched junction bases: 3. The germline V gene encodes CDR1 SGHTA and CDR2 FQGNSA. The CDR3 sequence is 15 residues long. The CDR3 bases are TGTGCCAGCAGCTTAGAAGCAGGGGGTGGAAACACCATATATTTT. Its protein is CASSLEAGGGNTIYF.

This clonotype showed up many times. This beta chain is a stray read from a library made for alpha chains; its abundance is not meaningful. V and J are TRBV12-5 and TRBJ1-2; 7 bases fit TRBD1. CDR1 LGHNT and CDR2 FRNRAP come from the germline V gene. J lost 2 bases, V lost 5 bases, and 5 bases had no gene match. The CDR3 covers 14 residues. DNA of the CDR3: TGTGCTAGTGGTAGAACACAGGGGAACTATGGCTACACCTTC. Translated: CASGRTQGNYGYTF.

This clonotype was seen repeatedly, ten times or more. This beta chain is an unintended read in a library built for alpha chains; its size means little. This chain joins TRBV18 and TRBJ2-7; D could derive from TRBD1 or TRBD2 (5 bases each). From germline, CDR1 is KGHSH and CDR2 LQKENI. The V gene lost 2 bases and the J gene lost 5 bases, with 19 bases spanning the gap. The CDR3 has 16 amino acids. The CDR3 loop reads CASSPTGTLPANEQYF. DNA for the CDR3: TGTGCCAGCTCACCAACCGGGACCCTCCCGGCGAACGAGCAGTACTTC. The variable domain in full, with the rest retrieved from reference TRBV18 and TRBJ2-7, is NAGVMQNPRHLVRRRGQEARLRCSPMKGHSHVYWYRQLPEEGLKFMVYLQKENIIDESGMPKERFSAEFPKEGPSILRIQQVVRGDSAAYFCASSPTGTLPANEQYFGPGTRLTVT.

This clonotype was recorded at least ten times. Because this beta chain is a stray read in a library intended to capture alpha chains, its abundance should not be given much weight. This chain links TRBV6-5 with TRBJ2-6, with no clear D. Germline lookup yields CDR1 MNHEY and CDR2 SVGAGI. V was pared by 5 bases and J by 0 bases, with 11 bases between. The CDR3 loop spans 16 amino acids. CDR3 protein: CASSTHHISGANVLTF. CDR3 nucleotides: TGTGCCAGCAGTACTCATCACATCTCTGGGGCCAACGTCCTGACTTTC.

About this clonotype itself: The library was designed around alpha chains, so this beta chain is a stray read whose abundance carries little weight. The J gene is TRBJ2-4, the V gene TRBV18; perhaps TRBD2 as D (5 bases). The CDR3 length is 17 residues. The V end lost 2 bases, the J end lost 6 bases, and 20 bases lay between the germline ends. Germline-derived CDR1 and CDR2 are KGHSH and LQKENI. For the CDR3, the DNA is TGTGCCAGCTCACCAGAGGCCACAACTCCCGAGGGAAACATTCAGTACTTC. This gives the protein CASSPEATTPEGNIQYF.

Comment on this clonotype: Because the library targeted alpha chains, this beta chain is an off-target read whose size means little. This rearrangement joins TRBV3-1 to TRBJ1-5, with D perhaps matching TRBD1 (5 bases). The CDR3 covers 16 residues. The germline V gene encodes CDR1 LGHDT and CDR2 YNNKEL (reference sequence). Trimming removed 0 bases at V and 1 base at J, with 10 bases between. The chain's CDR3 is CASSQERGVSNQPQHF. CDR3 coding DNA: TGTGCCAGCAGCCAAGAAAGGGGAGTGAGCAATCAGCCCCAGCATTTT.

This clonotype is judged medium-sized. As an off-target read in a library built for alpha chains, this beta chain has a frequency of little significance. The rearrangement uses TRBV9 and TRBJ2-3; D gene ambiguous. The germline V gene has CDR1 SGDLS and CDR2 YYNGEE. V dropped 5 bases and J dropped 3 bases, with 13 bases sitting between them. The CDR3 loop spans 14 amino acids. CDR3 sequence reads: CASSPISRTDTQYF. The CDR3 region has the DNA TGTGCCAGCAGTCCCATTTCTCGGACAGATACGCAGTATTTT.

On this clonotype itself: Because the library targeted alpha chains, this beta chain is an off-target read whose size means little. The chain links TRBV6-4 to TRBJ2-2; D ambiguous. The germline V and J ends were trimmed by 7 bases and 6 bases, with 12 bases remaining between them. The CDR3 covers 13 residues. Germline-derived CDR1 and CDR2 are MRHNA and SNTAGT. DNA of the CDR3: TGTGCCAGCAAGTCTGACTTACCCGGGGAGCTGTTTTTT. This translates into CASKSDLPGELFF.

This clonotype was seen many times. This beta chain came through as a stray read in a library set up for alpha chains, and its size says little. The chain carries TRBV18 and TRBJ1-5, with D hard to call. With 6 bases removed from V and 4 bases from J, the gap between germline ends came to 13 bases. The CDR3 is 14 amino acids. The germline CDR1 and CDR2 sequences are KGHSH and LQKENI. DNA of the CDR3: TGTGCCAGCTCGCTAGGGCTGATGAATCAGCCCCAGCATTTT. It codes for CASSLGLMNQPQHF.

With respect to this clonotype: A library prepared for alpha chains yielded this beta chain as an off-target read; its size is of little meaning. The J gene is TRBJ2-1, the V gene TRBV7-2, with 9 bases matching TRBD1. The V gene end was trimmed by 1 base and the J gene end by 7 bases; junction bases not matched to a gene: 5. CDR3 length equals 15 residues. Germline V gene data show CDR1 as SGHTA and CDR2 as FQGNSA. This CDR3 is CASSLVGTGLNEQFF. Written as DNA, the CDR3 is TGTGCCAGCAGCTTAGTGGGGACAGGGCTGAATGAGCAGTTCTTC.

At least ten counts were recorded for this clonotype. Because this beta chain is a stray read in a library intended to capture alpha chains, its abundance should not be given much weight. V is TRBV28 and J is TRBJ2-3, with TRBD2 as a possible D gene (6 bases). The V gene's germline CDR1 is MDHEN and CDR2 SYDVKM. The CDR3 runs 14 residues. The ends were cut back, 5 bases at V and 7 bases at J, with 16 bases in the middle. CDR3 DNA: TGTGCCAGCAGTCCTACCGGCGCGGGGAATACGCAGTATTTT. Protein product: CASSPTGAGNTQYF.

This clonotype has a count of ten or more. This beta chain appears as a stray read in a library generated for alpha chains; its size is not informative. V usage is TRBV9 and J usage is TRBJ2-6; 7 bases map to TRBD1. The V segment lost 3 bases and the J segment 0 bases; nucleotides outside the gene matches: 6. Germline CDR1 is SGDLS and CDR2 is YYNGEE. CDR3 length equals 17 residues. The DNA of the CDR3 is TGTGCCAGCAGCGCTCCACAGGGGTTCTCTGGGGCCAACGTCCTGACTTTC. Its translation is CASSAPQGFSGANVLTF.

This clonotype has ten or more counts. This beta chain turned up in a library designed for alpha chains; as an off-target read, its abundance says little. The CDR3 DNA reads TGTGCCAGCAGCTTAGCTCGGTACAATGAGCAGTTCTTC. Protein product: CASSLARYNEQFF. The rearrangement joins TRBV11-1 to TRBJ2-1; D is ambiguous. The germline V gene encodes CDR1 SGHAT and CDR2 FQDESV (reference sequence). Trimming removed 0 bases from V and 4 bases from J, with 4 bases in between. The length of the CDR3 is 13 residues.

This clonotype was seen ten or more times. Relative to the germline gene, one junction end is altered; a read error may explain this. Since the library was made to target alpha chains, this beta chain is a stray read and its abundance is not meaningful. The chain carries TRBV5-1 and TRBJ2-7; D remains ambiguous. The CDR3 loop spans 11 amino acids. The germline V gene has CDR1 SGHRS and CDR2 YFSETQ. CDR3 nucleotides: TGCGCCAGCAGATTGGGTGACGAGCAGTACTTC. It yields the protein CASRLGDEQYF.

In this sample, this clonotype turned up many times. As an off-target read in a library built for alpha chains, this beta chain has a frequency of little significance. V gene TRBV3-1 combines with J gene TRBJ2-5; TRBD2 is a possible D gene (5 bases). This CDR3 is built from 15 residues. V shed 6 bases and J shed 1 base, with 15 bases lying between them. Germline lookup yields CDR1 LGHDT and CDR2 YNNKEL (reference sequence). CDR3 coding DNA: TGTGCCAGCAGTCGCCGGGGAATCGTCCAAGAGACCCAGTACTTC. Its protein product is CASSRRGIVQETQYF.